This T cell receptor beta chain was captured by sequencing in a study of shared clonotypes between healthy human individuals. Donors had no recently reported acute infections or vaccinations and were HIV-negative. Splitting the CD4+ cells yielded a CD45RA+ naive subset and a CD45RA-negative memory subset. Produced via immunoSEQ multiplex PCR; TCRdb's table is partial and in-frame only. Of about 1 million clones in the sample, about 70% were seen once. The study, taken as a whole, reports: Estimated richness values were generally larger in naive subsets than in memory subsets. Sampling was confined to blood; repertoires within tissues likely differ.

On this clone itself: Its cognate antigen is unknown.

The V gene's germline CDR1 is MDHEN and CDR2 SYDVKM. This CDR3 is 16 amino acids long. V gave up 5 bases and J gave up 8 bases; unmatched junction bases: 14. This sequence originates from a man younger than 35 in good health. This sequence joins TRBV28 and TRBJ2-1, with 8 nucleotides matching TRBD1. The specimen was memory CD4+ T cells sorted from blood. Subset denoted: CD45RA-negative fraction. The CDR3 nucleotides read TGTGCCAGCAGTGATGGCCGGGACAGGCCCGTCGATGAGCAGTTCTTC. Amino acid sequence: CASSDGRDRPVDEQFF.